This T cell receptor (beta chain) was found in a study of beta chain features in type 1 diabetes. Study results and caveats: A moderate, significant TCRB CDR3 shortening appeared in type 1 diabetes across four CD4+ subsets.

Donors contributed one heparinised blood draw apiece, averaging roughly 0.12 L. With 0 bases removed from V and 0 bases from J, the gap between germline ends came to 7 bases. This CDR3 region has 15 residues. Per germline, CDR1 SGHVS and CDR2 FNYEAQ. The investigators reverse transcribed all of the isolated RNA, so they sequenced expressed TCRB transcripts. Clones were sequenced by immunoSEQ multiplex PCR, and TCRdb holds only the in-frame ones, with some missing. This table holds about 930,000 clones, about a sixth found once. A word on this clone: Its antigen is unidentified.

The TCR originated in a woman between 18 and 29 years old in good health. Specimen: naive CD4+ T cells from blood. This chain uses TRBV7-6 with TRBJ2-3; no definite D call. This CDR3 is CASSLAGRSTDTQYF. In nucleotides, the CDR3 is TGTGCCAGCAGCTTAGCGGGCAGGAGCACAGATACGCAGTATTTT.